The rows below give T cell receptor beta chains drawn from one sample of a study of shared clonotypes between healthy human individuals. Sequencing used immunoSEQ multiplex PCR; TCRdb keeps in-frame clones, though not all of them. The sample contains around 500,000 clones, around 73% of which appear only once. The sample consisted of PBMCs. These receptor sequences come from a middle-aged woman in good health. Some clones in this sample may be carry-over from other donors' samples. CDR3s include the opening cysteine and the closing phenylalanine or tryptophan. The D gene is left open where the match is weak. Clone size is given for some rows only: seen once, a few or many times, or a class if the clone is expanded.

abundance	v_gene	j_gene	d_gene	CDR3nt	CDR3aa
NA	TRBV7-2	TRBJ1-3	NA	TGTGCCAGCAGCCGGACAGTGTCTGGAAACACCATATATTTT	CASSRTVSGNTIYF
few	TRBV7-9	TRBJ1-1	NA	TGTGCCAGCAGCCCGTGGGGGCAGCGGGACACTGAAGCTTTCTTT	CASSPWGQRDTEAFF
NA	TRBV10-2	TRBJ2-5	NA	TGCGCCAGCAGTGGGAGGGTAGCGGCCCGTGGGGAGACCCAGTACTTC	CASSGRVAARGETQYF
NA	TRBV19	TRBJ1-5	NA	TGTGCCAGTAGCCCGGTCCGGAATACATATAGCAATCAGCCCCAGCATTTT	CASSPVRNTYSNQPQHF
NA	TRBV13	TRBJ2-5	NA	TGTGCCAGCAGCTCCTGGGGTTTGAGCGGAGGGGAGACCCAGTACTTC	CASSSWGLSGGETQYF
NA	TRBV28	TRBJ2-7	TRBD2	TGTGCCAGCAGTTCGACTAGCGGGAGAGTGTGGTACTTC	CASSSTSGRVWYF
NA	TRBV5-1	TRBJ2-7	TRBD2	TGCGCCAGCAGCCCTGGACTAGTTAGACCCTACGAGCAGTACTTC	CASSPGLVRPYEQYF
NA	TRBV19	TRBJ1-5	NA	TGTGCCAGTAAACCAGGACGGAACAATCAGCCCCAGCATTTT	CASKPGRNNQPQHF
few	TRBV28	TRBJ1-1	NA	TGTGCCAGCAGTCCCACACACGTGAGGACTGAAGCTTTCTTT	CASSPTHVRTEAFF
NA	TRBV30	TRBJ1-2	NA	TGTGCCTGGAGTGTGGGCCTGCGGAATGGCTACACCTTC	CAWSVGLRNGYTF
few	TRBV23-1	TRBJ2-3	TRBD2	TGCGCCAGCAGTCAATCATCTAGCGGGAGTAAGACAGATACGCAGTATTTT	CASSQSSSGSKTDTQYF
few	TRBV29-1	TRBJ2-7	NA	TGCAGCGTTGCCATCACAAACTACGAGCAGTACTTC	CSVAITNYEQYF
NA	TRBV25-1	TRBJ2-2	NA	TGTGCCAGCAGTGAACTAGCGAACACCGGGGAGCTGTTTTTT	CASSELANTGELFF
NA	TRBV10-3	TRBJ2-5	NA	TGTGCCATCAGTGAAAACAAAACACAAGAGACCCAGTACTTC	CAISENKTQETQYF
NA	TRBV28	TRBJ2-1	TRBD2	TGTGCCAGCATCGGGAGGGGTCACAATGAGCAGTTCTTC	CASIGRGHNEQFF
NA	TRBV2	TRBJ1-1	TRBD1	TGTGCCAGCAGTGATCCGGGACAGGGGGCGTTCACTGAAGCTTTCTTT	CASSDPGQGAFTEAFF
NA	TRBV7-3	TRBJ2-3	TRBD2	TGTGCCAGCAGCATTAGCGGGAGGGCCTCAGATACGCAGTATTTT	CASSISGRASDTQYF
few	TRBV11-2	TRBJ2-3	TRBD2	TGTGCCAGCAGCCCCGGGACTAGAGGAGATACGCAGTATTTT	CASSPGTRGDTQYF
NA	TRBV18	TRBJ2-7	TRBD1	TGTGCCAGCTCTTTATCAGGGACAGTACACGAGCAGTACTTC	CASSLSGTVHEQYF
NA	TRBV4-1	TRBJ1-4	TRBD1	TGCGCCAGCAGCCAAGGGGCAGGGGGCCTCTTTGCAACTAATGAAAAACTGTTTTTT	CASSQGAGGLFATNEKLFF
NA	TRBV4-2	TRBJ1-2	NA	TGTGCCAGCAGCCAAGATAGTACAGCGGGAGTGGGGTATGGCTACACCTTC	CASSQDSTAGVGYGYTF
NA	TRBV7-9	TRBJ2-2	NA	TGTGCCAGCAGCTTATCAGGGCGGTACACCGGGGAGCTGTTTTTT	CASSLSGRYTGELFF
NA	TRBV7-3	TRBJ2-6	NA	TGTGCCAGCAGCTTAGGCAGTTTAAGCTCTGGGGCCAACGTCCTGACTTTC	CASSLGSLSSGANVLTF
NA	TRBV19	TRBJ1-2	TRBD1	TGTGCCAGTAGTATAGGACAGGGAACCTACGGCTACACCTTC	CASSIGQGTYGYTF
NA	TRBV11-2	TRBJ2-6	NA	TGTGCCAGCAGCTTGTCTGGGTCTGGGGCCAACGTCCTGACTTTC	CASSLSGSGANVLTF
NA	TRBV6-1	TRBJ1-2	NA	TGTGCCAGCAGTGTCGCAGCCTATGGCTACACCTTC	CASSVAAYGYTF
few	TRBV6-6	TRBJ1-1	TRBD1	TGTGCCAGCAGTTCCGGGGACAGGGGGCTCACTGAAGCTTTCTTT	CASSSGDRGLTEAFF
few	TRBV7-7	TRBJ2-5	TRBD2	TGTGCTAGCAGCCTCGGACTAGCGGGAGAGGAGACCCAGTACTTC	CASSLGLAGEETQYF